This entry features one T cell receptor (beta chain) sequence. Its antigen is unknown. The sample belongs to a study of T cell repertoires in cytomegalovirus infection. The wider study: In the study, CMV epitopes included recently identified HLA-C-restricted and well-studied HLA-B-restricted ones. Both CMV infection and a matching HLA type were indicated by public TCR beta signatures. Study-level results: Pooled public TCR beta family frequency picked out CMV carriers with the relevant HLA. What dominated the ex vivo response were HLA-C-restricted CMV-specific TCR beta clonotypes.

MiXCR was run by TCRdb on the reads, yielding one entry per CDR3 protein. Among 360,000 or so distinct CDR3 sequences listed, roughly 36% were seen once. The V and J ends lost 10 bases and 2 bases respectively, with 18 bases between them. This CDR3 has 15 residues. Germline V gene data show CDR1 as LNHDA and CDR2 as SQIVND (reference sequence). The specimen comprised cultured PBMCs, sampled from culture after CMV antigen stimulation. The J gene is TRBJ1-5, the V gene TRBV19; the D gene is possibly TRBD1 (5 bases). The receptor's source is a human donor in good health (CMV status not recorded). Some clones in this sample may be carry-over from other donors' samples. As DNA, the CDR3 is TGTGCCACATTGGAGGGACTTGGGGGCAATCAGCCCCAGCATTTT. Protein product: CATLEGLGGNQPQHF.